This entry describes one T cell receptor beta chain. This sample stems from a study of early T cells in non-severe SARS-CoV-2 infection. TCRdb used MiXCR to reprocess the 5' RACE reads, holding one entry per CDR3 protein. The top ten clones hold 16% of a sample with about 64,000 distinct CDR3 sequences, 20% to 25% of them seen once. V shed 6 bases and J 11 bases; nucleotides not matched to a gene: 13. This CDR3 region has 15 residues. Germline CDR1 reads MDHEN; CDR2 reads SYDVKM. The specimen comprised whole blood, sampled at baseline. This sequence joins TRBV28 and TRBJ2-1; 10 nucleotides align to TRBD2. The receptor's source is an adult who was a healthcare worker with PCR-confirmed SARS-CoV-2 infection or an uninfected control (not recorded which). The CDR3 loop reads CASSVWERGGLQQFF. The CDR3 DNA reads as TGTGCCAGCAGCGTCTGGGAGCGGGGGGGCCTACAGCAGTTCTTC. The full variable domain, in which reference TRBV28 and TRBJ2-1 provide the parts outside the CDR3, is DVKVTQSSRYLVKRTGEKVFLECVQDMDHENMFWYRQDPGLGLRLIYFSYDVKMKEKGDIPEGYSVSREKKERFSLILESASTNQTSMYLCASSVWERGGLQQFFGPGTRLTVL.